Below, 4 T cell receptor beta chains from the same sample are listed, as sequenced in a study of cytomegalovirus exposure and HLA in healthy donors. The PCR made use of 60 Vbeta and 13 Jbeta primers. Only in-frame clones appear in the TCRdb table, and some are missing; sequencing was by immunoSEQ multiplex PCR. The sample carries roughly 86,000 clones, roughly 73% recorded once. What was sequenced was PBMCs. Every receptor here comes from a man aged 50-59 years in good health and CMV-seropositive.

This chain connects TRBV7-2 to TRBJ2-5, with D maybe TRBD2 (6 bases). The V gene's germline CDR1 is SGHTA and CDR2 FQGNSA. The CDR3 is 14 amino acids. V was shortened by 6 bases and J by 4 bases, with 15 bases between the two germline ends. In DNA, the CDR3 is TGTGCCAGCAGGATTCAGGGAGGAGGAGAGACCCAGTACTTC. Its translation is CASRIQGGGETQYF.

J is TRBJ2-1 and V is TRBV5-6; no clear D. V lost 3 bases to trimming and J lost 7 bases, with 11 bases between them. CDR1 and CDR2 (germline): SGHDT, YYEEEE. CDR3 length: 13 amino acids. Written as DNA, the CDR3 is TGTGCCAGCAGCTGGAATGGAGAAAATGAGCAGTTCTTC. Amino acids: CASSWNGENEQFF.

This clone was observed a handful of times. The chain employs TRBV29-1 and TRBJ1-3, with D perhaps matching TRBD1 (6 bases). The CDR3 has 12 residues. Germline V gene lookup returns CDR1 SQVTM and CDR2 ANQGSEA. Trimming removed 5 bases from V and 4 bases from J, with 9 bases in between. CDR3 in amino acids: CSVWDIGNTIYF. The CDR3 DNA reads TGCAGCGTTTGGGACATCGGAAACACCATATATTTT.

The V call is TRBV7-2, the J call TRBJ2-3; the match to TRBD2 covers 14 bases. Germline V gene data show CDR1 as SGHTA and CDR2 as FQGNSA. V gave up 8 bases and J gave up 12 bases; unmatched junction bases: 13. The CDR3 has 15 residues. Here the CDR3 reads CASVGTSGGKGSQYF. The CDR3 region has the DNA TGTGCCAGCGTCGGGACTAGCGGGGGCAAAGGGTCCCAGTATTTT.